A selection of T cell receptor beta chains follows, all from one sample in a study of blood T cell repertoires in COVID-19. Profiling relied on immunoSEQ multiplex PCR, and the TCRdb table lists in-frame clones only, not all of them. The table includes around 290,000 clones, about nine tenths detected once. The sample taken for sequencing was PBMCs or T cells enriched from blood (not recorded which). The receptors originated from a woman aged 30 to 39 who had recovered from COVID-19. Both conserved end residues are trimmed from each CDR3. D genes are given only for firm matches.

D gene,V gene,CDR3 protein
-,TRBV7-9,ASSLVAGVQETQY
-,TRBV7-3,ASSSSGTDTQY
TRBD1,TRBV7-2,ASSPRTGGTNEKLF
TRBD2,TRBV7-6,ASSLASGRDPNTGELF
TRBD1,TRBV7-3,ASSWGQGDTGELF
-,TRBV7-2,ASSLMAGGNQPQH
-,TRBV7-3,ASSFPQWEVQY
-,TRBV25-1,ASSEVGEGAREKLF
-,TRBV6-2/TRBV6-3,ASSPARANYGYT
TRBD2,TRBV7-9,ASSLEPSGRSEQY
TRBD2,TRBV5-6,ASSLGSGIYTGELF
-,TRBV7-9,ASSSPSVRKDTQY
TRBD1,TRBV28,ASSSHRGDTEAF
-,TRBV3-1/TRBV3-2,ASSQYFELF
-,TRBV19,ASSLLAANTGELF
-,TRBV27,ASSSQYADTQY
TRBD2,TRBV7-9,ASSAGLAGGPQETQY
-,TRBV19,ASSIEGHTGAKNIQY
-,TRBV7-2,ASSLDLIVTGRATDTQY
-,TRBV6-2/TRBV6-3,ASSRSREIFEAF
TRBD1,TRBV19,ASSNPGQGHGYT
-,TRBV5-4,ASSFGGTGANVLT
-,TRBV6-2/TRBV6-3,ASSSPEAHFFRNYEQY
TRBD1,TRBV9,ASSVGGQADQPQH
-,TRBV19,ASSGNRLVNQPQH
-,TRBV10-3,AISQASASGEKLF
TRBD1,TRBV9,ASSAGQGQETQY
-,TRBV7-9,ASSPRELSGNTIY
TRBD1,TRBV28,ASRRTGGSYEQY
TRBD2,TRBV7-9,ASINPGGSNNEQF
-,TRBV5-4,ASSLRGLVRETQY
-,TRBV7-3,ASRVSGFSTDTQY
TRBD2,TRBV7-9,ASRRLAGAPTQY
-,TRBV28,ASVAGLLPDTQY
-,TRBV5-5,ASSPPGANEQF
-,TRBV19,ASSIVGVDYT
TRBD2,TRBV18,ASSPGTTRKSTDTQY
-,TRBV4-1,ASSQDFEVPGELF
-,TRBV9,ASSPTWGDTNYEQY
TRBD2,TRBV19,ASSTLAGGIDTQY
TRBD1,TRBV3-1/TRBV3-2,ASSQEVLVGAGTDEQF
TRBD2,TRBV11-1,ASSLDRGVSKNEQF
TRBD1,TRBV6-5,ASSYDTGGGKLF
-,TRBV11-2,ASSLPPTVEPQH
TRBD1,TRBV10-2,ASTETGINEQF
TRBD1,TRBV3-1/TRBV3-2,ASSQVGGTGVNTEAF
TRBD1,TRBV28,ASTLGTGGEKLF
-,TRBV25-1,ASSESTPGNYGYT
TRBD2,TRBV9,ASSVGTSGGYEQY
-,TRBV7-3,ASSLGGRESAEAF
-,TRBV21-1,ASSNLETPNTEAF
TRBD2,TRBV20-1,SASPLAGGDTQY
-,TRBV5-5,ASSLAYEQF